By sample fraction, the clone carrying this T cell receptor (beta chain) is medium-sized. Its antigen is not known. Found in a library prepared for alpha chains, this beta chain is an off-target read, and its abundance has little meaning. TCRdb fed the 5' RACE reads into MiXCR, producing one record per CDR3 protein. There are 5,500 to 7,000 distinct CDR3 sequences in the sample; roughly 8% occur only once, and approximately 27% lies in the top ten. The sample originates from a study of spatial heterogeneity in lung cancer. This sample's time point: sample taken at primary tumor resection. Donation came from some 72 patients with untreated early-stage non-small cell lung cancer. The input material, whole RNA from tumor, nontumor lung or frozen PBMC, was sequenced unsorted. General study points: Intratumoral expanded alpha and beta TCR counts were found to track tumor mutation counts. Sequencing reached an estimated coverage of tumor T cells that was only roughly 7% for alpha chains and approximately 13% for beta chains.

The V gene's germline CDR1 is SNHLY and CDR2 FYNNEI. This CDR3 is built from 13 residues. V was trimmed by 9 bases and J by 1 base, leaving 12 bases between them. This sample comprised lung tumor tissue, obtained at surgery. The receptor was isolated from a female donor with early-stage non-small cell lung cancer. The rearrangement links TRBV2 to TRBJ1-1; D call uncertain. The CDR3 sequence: CASKSQPNTEAFF. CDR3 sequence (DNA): TGTGCCAGTAAATCTCAGCCGAACACTGAAGCTTTCTTT. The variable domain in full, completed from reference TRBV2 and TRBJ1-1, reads EPEVTQTPSHQVTQMGQEVILRCVPISNHLYFYWYRQILGQKVEFLVSFYNNEISEKSEIFDDQFSVERPDGSNFTLKIRSTKLEDSAMYFCASKSQPNTEAFFGQGTRLTVV.